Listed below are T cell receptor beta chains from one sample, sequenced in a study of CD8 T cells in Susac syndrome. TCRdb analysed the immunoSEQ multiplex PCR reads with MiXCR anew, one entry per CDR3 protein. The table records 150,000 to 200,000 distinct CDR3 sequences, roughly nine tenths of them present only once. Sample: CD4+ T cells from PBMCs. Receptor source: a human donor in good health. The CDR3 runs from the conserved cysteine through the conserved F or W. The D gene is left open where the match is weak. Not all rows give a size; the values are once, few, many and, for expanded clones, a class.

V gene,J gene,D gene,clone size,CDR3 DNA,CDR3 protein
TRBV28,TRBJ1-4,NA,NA,TGTGCCAGTTCAAGACAGTATAATGAAAAACTGTTTTTT,CASSRQYNEKLFF
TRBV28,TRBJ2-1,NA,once,TGTGCCAGCAGACAGGGAGGATACAATGAGCAGTTCTTC,CASRQGGYNEQFF
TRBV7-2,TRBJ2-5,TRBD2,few,TGTGCCAGCAGCTTCCTTAGCGGGGGGGCCGAGGAGACCCAGTACTTC,CASSFLSGGAEETQYF
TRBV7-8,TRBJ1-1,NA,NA,TGTGCCAGCAGCCCCCCAAGGGTTAACACTGAAGCTTTCTTT,CASSPPRVNTEAFF
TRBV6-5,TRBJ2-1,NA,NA,TGTGCCAGCAGTTACATCGGACGGAGCCCTTACAATGAGCAGTTCTTC,CASSYIGRSPYNEQFF
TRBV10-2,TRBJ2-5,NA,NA,TGCGCCACCGGGGGCGGGGAGACCCAGTACTTC,CATGGGETQYF
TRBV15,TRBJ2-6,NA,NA,TGTGCCACCAGCGTGGGACACGCAAGCTCTGGGGCCAACGTCCTGACTTTC,CATSVGHASSGANVLTF
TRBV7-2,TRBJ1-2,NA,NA,TGTGCCAGCAGCCTCCAACAGGGAGACGGCTACACCTTC,CASSLQQGDGYTF
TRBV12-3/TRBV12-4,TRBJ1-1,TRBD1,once,TGTGCCAGCAGACCGGGACAGGGGGCGCGGGGGTGGACTGAAGCTTTCTTT,CASRPGQGARGWTEAFF
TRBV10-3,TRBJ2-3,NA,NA,TGTGCCATCAGTGATGGTGCCTTCACAGATACGCAGTATTTT,CAISDGAFTDTQYF
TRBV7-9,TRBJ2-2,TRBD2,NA,TGTGCCAGCAGCCGGAGCAGGACTAGCGGGTTGTCCGGGGAGCTGTTTTTT,CASSRSRTSGLSGELFF
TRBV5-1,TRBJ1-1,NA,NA,TGCGCCAGCAGCCCGGGGGGTCCTGAGAACACTGAAGCTTTCTTT,CASSPGGPENTEAFF
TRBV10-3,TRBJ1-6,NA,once,TGTGCCATCAGCGACCAAGGGCTTCCTAATTCACCCCTCCACTTT,CAISDQGLPNSPLHF
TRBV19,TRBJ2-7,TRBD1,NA,TGTGCCAGTAGTAAGTCCGGGACAGGGATTAAGGCCACTACTACGAAGCAGTACTTC,CASSKSGTGIKATTTKQYF